These T cell receptor beta chains were read from a single sample in a study of OX40 agonist ivuxolimab in advanced cancers. The data were produced by immunoSEQ multiplex PCR, yet TCRdb's version contains in-frame clones alone and is incomplete. Of 55,000 to 90,000 clones in the sample, around 83% were seen once. The source material was CD4+ or CD8+ T cells sorted from blood, sampled in a trial of the OX40 agonist ivuxolimab. These receptors all stem from an adult with an advanced solid tumor such as melanoma, head and neck, liver or kidney cancer. Both conserved end residues are part of each CDR3. A D gene is named only where the DNA matches it firmly. Clone sizes are given selectively: once, few, many, or a class where the clone is expanded.

TRBV6-5,.,TRBJ1-2,.,TGTGCCAGCAGCCCCAGGTGGGGAGCCTCCTATGGCTACACCTTC,CASSPRWGASYGYTF
TRBV6-5,TRBD1,TRBJ1-1,.,TGTGCCAGCAGAGCCCCGGACAGGGGAACTGAAGCTTTCTTT,CASRAPDRGTEAFF
TRBV7-2,.,TRBJ1-3,.,TGTGCCAGCAGCTTAGGGGTCTCTGGAAACACCATATATTTT,CASSLGVSGNTIYF
TRBV25-1,.,TRBJ1-5,.,TGTGCCAGCAGAGGAGCTCTCAATCAGCCCCAGCATTTT,CASRGALNQPQHF
TRBV6-6,.,TRBJ2-2,.,TGTGCCAGCAACACCGGTGGGACCGGGGAGCTGTTTTTT,CASNTGGTGELFF
TRBV7-2,TRBD1,TRBJ2-2,.,TGTGCCAGCAGCTTAGGGACAGGGTTCACCGGGGAGCTGTTTTTT,CASSLGTGFTGELFF
TRBV7-2,TRBD1,TRBJ1-4,.,TGTGCCAGCAGACCTAGCGGGACAGGGGGTGAAAAACTGTTTTTT,CASRPSGTGGEKLFF
TRBV7-9,TRBD1,TRBJ1-4,.,TGTGCCAGCAGCACCCGGGACAGGGGATTTAATGAAAAACTGTTTTTT,CASSTRDRGFNEKLFF
TRBV5-1,.,TRBJ1-6,few,TGCGCCAGCAGCTTGGGGGACACTAGTGCTTCACCCCTCCACTTT,CASSLGDTSASPLHF
TRBV7-3,TRBD2,TRBJ2-3,.,TGTGCCAGCAGCTTAACGACTAGCGGGAGGGCTGTAGATACGCAGTATTTT,CASSLTTSGRAVDTQYF
TRBV5-4,.,TRBJ2-3,once,TGTGCCAGCAGCTTAGCTTCGCGGCGAAGCACAGATACGCAGTATTTT,CASSLASRRSTDTQYF
TRBV19,TRBD1,TRBJ1-5,few,TGTGCCAGTAGATCCGGGACAGGGACCTACAATCAGCCCCAGCATTTT,CASRSGTGTYNQPQHF
TRBV2,TRBD1,TRBJ1-1,.,TGTGCCAGCAGTTTCAGGGGGACTGAAGCTTTCTTT,CASSFRGTEAFF
TRBV19,.,TRBJ1-5,.,TGTGCCAGTAGTCTGGACACATATAGCAATCAGCCCCAGCATTTT,CASSLDTYSNQPQHF
TRBV4-1,.,TRBJ1-3,.,TGCGCCAGCAGCCAAGGAATCATTGGGAGGTATGGAAACACCATATATTTT,CASSQGIIGRYGNTIYF
TRBV6-1,TRBD1,TRBJ1-5,.,TGTGCCAGCAGTGACCGATTATCCGGGACAGAGCGTAAGAATCAGCCCCAGCATTTT,CASSDRLSGTERKNQPQHF
TRBV2,TRBD1,TRBJ1-6,.,TGTGCCAGCAGTGCCATACAGGGGGCGGATTCACCCCTCCACTTT,CASSAIQGADSPLHF
TRBV9,.,TRBJ1-6,.,TGTGCCAGCAGCGGACGGGTTGAAAGTTCACCCCTCCACTTT,CASSGRVESSPLHF
TRBV5-1,.,TRBJ2-5,.,TGCGCCAGCAGCTTGGGACAAGAGACCCAGTACTTC,CASSLGQETQYF
TRBV7-9,.,TRBJ1-5,.,TGTGCCAGCAGCTTCCGTTCGGGCAATCAGCCCCAGCATTTT,CASSFRSGNQPQHF
TRBV5-1,.,TRBJ1-2,.,TGCGCCAGCAACGCAGGGTACGGCTACACCTTC,CASNAGYGYTF
TRBV7-2,TRBD2,TRBJ2-1,.,TGTGCCAGCAGCCCTCGTGGTAGCGGGAAAAGTAACAATGAGCAGTTCTTC,CASSPRGSGKSNNEQFF
TRBV7-2,.,TRBJ1-4,.,TGTGCCAGCAGCAGGGGCCAGGGGTTCGAGGAACTGTTTTTT,CASSRGQGFEELFF
TRBV7-9,TRBD1,TRBJ2-7,.,TGTGCCAGCGGATCCCTGGGACAGGGGAGAAGCGAGCAGTACTTC,CASGSLGQGRSEQYF
TRBV6-5,TRBD1,TRBJ1-3,.,TGTGCCAGCAGTTACCACAGGGGCGGGGCTGGAAACACCATATATTTT,CASSYHRGGAGNTIYF
TRBV5-5,.,TRBJ1-2,few,TGTGCCAGCAGCTTGGTGGGGGTGGACTATGGCTACACCTTC,CASSLVGVDYGYTF
TRBV6-6,.,TRBJ1-1,.,TGTGCCAGCACCCTAGGAGGAGGGATCGGGACTGAAGCTTTCTTT,CASTLGGGIGTEAFF
TRBV27,TRBD1,TRBJ1-2,.,TGTGCCAGCAGTTTATCCGAAAACAAGAGAGCCGGGACAGGGAGCCGGGGCTACACCTTC,CASSLSENKRAGTGSRGYTF
TRBV10-1,.,TRBJ2-5,.,TGCGCCAGCAGTGCCGTAATACAAGAGACCCAGTACTTC,CASSAVIQETQYF
TRBV5-4,TRBD2,TRBJ2-3,.,TGTGCCAGCAGCCCGGAAGGCGGGAGGGCCGGGTTTGCGCAGTATTTT,CASSPEGGRAGFAQYF